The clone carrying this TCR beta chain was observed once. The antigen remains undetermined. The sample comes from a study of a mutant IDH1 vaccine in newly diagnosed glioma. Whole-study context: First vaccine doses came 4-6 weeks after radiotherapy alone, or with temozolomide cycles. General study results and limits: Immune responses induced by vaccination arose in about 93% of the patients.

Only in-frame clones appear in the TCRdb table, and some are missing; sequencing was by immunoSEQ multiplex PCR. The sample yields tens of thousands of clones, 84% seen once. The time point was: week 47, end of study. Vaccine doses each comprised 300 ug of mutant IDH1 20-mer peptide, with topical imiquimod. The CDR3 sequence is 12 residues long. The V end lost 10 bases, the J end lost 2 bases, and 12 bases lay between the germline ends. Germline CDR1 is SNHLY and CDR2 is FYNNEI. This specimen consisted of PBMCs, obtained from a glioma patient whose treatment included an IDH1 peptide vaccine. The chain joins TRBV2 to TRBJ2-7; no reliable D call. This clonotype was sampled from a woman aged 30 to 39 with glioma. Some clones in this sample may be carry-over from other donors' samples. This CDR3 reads CATNSYAYEQYF. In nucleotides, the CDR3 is TGTGCCACCAACAGTTACGCCTACGAGCAGTACTTC.